This TCR beta chain was observed in a study of T cell clones after liver transplantation. Across the whole study: HCV positivity affected three of eight recipients; the rest lacked autoimmune or viral indications. Samples came pre-transplant, pre-randomization before withdrawal, and post-randomization after withdrawal ended. Whole-study findings and limits: A larger donor-reactive than third-party decline suggested partial antigen-specific deletion.

Clones were read by immunoSEQ multiplex PCR, and TCRdb kept only the in-frame ones, dropping some. The repertoire consists of 70,000 to 95,000 clones, with approximately 87% occurring once and the leading ten covering less than 3.5%. As regards this clone: The antigen is unknown.

Specimen: CD4+ T cells from blood, collected at the 22-month timepoint. This TCR came from a human patient who received a liver transplant. Some T cells may arise from the graft donor.

The CDR3 DNA reads TGTGCCAGCAGCTTAAGAACAGCACGGACAGGGTTCTCCTACAATGAGCAGTTCTTC. Amino acid sequence: CASSLRTARTGFSYNEQFF. J is TRBJ2-1 and V is TRBV7-2, with 8 bases lining up with TRBD1. This CDR3 is built from 19 residues. Looked up from germline, CDR1 is SGHTA and CDR2 is FQGNSA. J was trimmed by 0 bases and V by 2 bases; bases with no gene match: 12. Complete variable domain (other parts from reference TRBV7-2 and TRBJ2-1): GAGVSQSPSNKVTEKGKDVELRCDPISGHTALYWYRQSLGQGLEFLIYFQGNSAPDKSGLPSDRFSAERTGGSVSTLTIQRTQQEDSAVYLCASSLRTARTGFSYNEQFFGPGTRLTVL.